Described below is a single TCR beta chain sequence and its context. This receptor's antigen is unknown. No clone much larger than this one lies a single base away; base qualities are absent. For CDR1 and CDR2, the germline V gene lists SGHRS and YFSETQ. Including the terminal cysteine and phenylalanine, the CDR3 comprises 15 residues. The DNA shown is the 45-base CDR3, in frame from base 1. Trimming removed 3 bases from V and 3 bases from J; the gene matches leave 6 bases unexplained. TCR CDR3 regions were amplified from genomic DNA by multiplex PCR using the deep immunoSEQ assay. Extracted genomic DNA from each cell subset was spread evenly across all wells of several immunoSEQ 96-well plates, with each plate serving as a replicate. Each replicate PCR for sorted subsets received roughly 0.2 ug genomic DNA, equal to tens of thousands of T cell genomes. Purified libraries were quantified with a Qubit 3.0 fluorometer, sized on a Bioanalyzer 2100, and re-quantified with the KAPA Library Quantification kit. Each immunoSEQ 96-well plate was sequenced on its own single-read 150-cycle Illumina NextSeq 550 flow cell. The published analysis was carried out like this. Because the immunoSEQ output included only junctional sequences and no quality scores, the filtering could not be the same as the filtering used for full-length reads. Sequences were annotated with PyIR, a Python wrapper for IgBLAST v1.9, and V/J genes and CDR3 were assigned using IMGT germline references. Reads were filtered out if the reads had weak V/J assignments (E-value above 1e-6), no CDR3, stop codons, out-of-frame junctions, or ambiguous translated residues. V3J clonotypes were defined as sequences sharing an identical inferred V gene, J gene, and CDR3 amino acid sequence. The percentage overlap between two repertoires was calculated by dividing the number of shared unique clonotypes by the size of the smaller repertoire. RTK rarefaction, the Chao1 estimator, and Recon v2.1 estimates of unobserved clonotypes were used to assess repertoire richness. For all TCRbeta clonotypes obtained by the gDNA method from a few donors, generation probabilities were computed with OLGA. TCRdb retrieved this table from immuneACCESS and kept in-frame rearrangements only. Not all clones are present; in checked studies, unresolved V genes account for under half, and no reason is known for the remainder. From that table come the V and J calls and clone size; the DNA was used to work out D and trimming. The sample contains over 1.4 million clones, roughly 97% of them found a single time. The ten largest clones represent 0.95% to 1.5% of the sample.

The data were taken from a study of shared clonotypes between healthy human individuals (dated by TCRdb to the early 2020s). Turning to the overall study: The cohort included three men and a couple of women between 18 and 49 years of age. Blood TCR repertoires of four to six healthy adults were deeply sequenced to estimate repertoire size and the extent of clonotype sharing between individuals. For each donor, CD4 naive and CD4 memory were each given three plates, CD8 naive was given two plates, and CD8 memory was given one plate. Between about 0.8 and 9 billion PBMCs per donor were obtained by leukapheresis. Libraries were prepared and TCR repertoires were sequenced by different laboratories using diverse techniques, in order to increase sequencing depth and limit assay-specific biases. The research as a whole found: Compared with non-shared clonotypes, the clonotypes found in all four sorted-subset donors had higher generation probabilities. Sharing across a few donors was observed for about 4.8% of naive CD4, under 4% of naive CD8, over 2% of memory CD4, and less than 0.45% of memory CD8 clonotypes. Estimated clonotype richness was generally larger for naive than for memory subsets. Incomplete sequencing was indicated by rarefaction of sorted-subset datasets, despite the large sequencing depth. The genetic and exposure-history diversity represented was limited by the small number of donors. Only blood was sampled, and tissue TCR repertoires likely differ from those in blood. Pairwise subsampling indicated that sequencing depth was expected to affect the degree of clonotype sharing among donors.

Donors were healthy HIV-negative adults with no recently reported acute infections or vaccinations. Every donor was a Caucasian adult residing in Nashville, Tennessee, USA. CD4+ T cells were enriched through magnetic negative selection, after which naive cells were positively selected on CD45RA and the remaining negative fraction served as the memory subset. After blood collection by leukapheresis, PBMCs were isolated using Ficoll-Histopaque density gradient centrifugation and then cryopreserved in the vapor phase of liquid nitrogen. Analytical flow cytometry was used to check the purity and quantity of each magnetically sorted T cell population. Genomic DNA was isolated from each sorted fraction and quantified by UV absorbance on a Nanodrop 2000c.

The sequence came from a man aged 30 to 45 in good health. Sequences were obtained from naive CD4+ T cells sorted from blood. The cell subset or site tag for this specimen amounts to: CD45RA+ positively selected. The chain couples TRBV5-1 to TRBJ2-1; 7 bases in the junction line up with TRBD1. The CDR3: CASSSTGEIYNEQFF. The base sequence is TGCGCCAGCAGCTCAACAGGGGAAATCTACAATGAGCAGTTCTTC.